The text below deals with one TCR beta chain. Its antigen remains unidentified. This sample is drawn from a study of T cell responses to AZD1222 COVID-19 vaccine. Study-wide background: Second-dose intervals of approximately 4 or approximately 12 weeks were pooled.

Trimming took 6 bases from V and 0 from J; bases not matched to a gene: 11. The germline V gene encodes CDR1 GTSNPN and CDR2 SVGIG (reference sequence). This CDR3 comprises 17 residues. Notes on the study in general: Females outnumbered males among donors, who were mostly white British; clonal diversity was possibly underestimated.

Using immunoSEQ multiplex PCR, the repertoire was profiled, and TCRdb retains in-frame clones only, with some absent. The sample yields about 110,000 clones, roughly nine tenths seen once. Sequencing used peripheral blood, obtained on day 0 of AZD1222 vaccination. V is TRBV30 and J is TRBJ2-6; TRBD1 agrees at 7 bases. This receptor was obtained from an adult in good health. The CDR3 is CACRDSLSNSGANVLTF. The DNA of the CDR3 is TGTGCCTGTCGGGACAGTCTATCGAACTCTGGGGCCAACGTCCTGACTTTC.